This note documents a single T cell receptor (beta chain) sequence. These data originate in a study of blood T cell repertoires in COVID-19. Study summary: Sites across the United States, Italy and Spain contributed samples from acute and convalescent COVID-19.

Germline V lookup: CDR1 SGHRS, CDR2 YFSETQ. Deletions cut 0 bases from V and 5 bases from J, with 12 bases between. CDR3 length equals 14 residues. Assay used: immunoSEQ multiplex PCR; TCRdb lists only in-frame clones, some missing. The sample holds about 110,000 clones; over 60% are singletons and the top ten take 16%. The sample taken for sequencing was peripheral blood. This TCR was recovered from a woman older than 75 with active or convalescent COVID-19. The V gene is TRBV5-1, the J gene TRBJ2-7, with D perhaps TRBD1 (5 bases). The CDR3 nucleotides read TGCGCCAGCAGCTTGGTCCAGGGCTTGGACGAGCAGTACTTC. Protein product: CASSLVQGLDEQYF.